The TCR beta chain under discussion was sequenced for a study of vaccination and CD4 T cells after COVID-19. In the study overall: At a median roughly 100 days (range 35 to 161) after diagnosis, post-COVID samples were drawn.

The CDR3 has 15 residues. From germline, CDR1 is DFQATT and CDR2 SNEGSKA (reference sequence). V was clipped by 6 bases and J by 5 bases; unmatched bases: 9. There are a few counts of this clonotype. Its antigen remains unidentified. Sequenced with the Oncomine TCR Beta short-read assay was DNA taken from cultured CD4+ T cells. TCRdb re-called the PCR reads with MiXCR, one entry per CDR3 protein. There are under 20,000 distinct CDR3 sequences in the sample; around 83% occur only once, and about a sixth lies in the top ten. Treatment reported: approximately nine-day PBMC culture with coronavirus spike peptide pools or control peptides (ViraFEST assay). Alongside 7.5 to 10 IU/ml IL-2 and roughly 9.5 ug/ml peptide pools, PBMCs were cultured at 1.5 million to 2.5 million per well.

The chain employs TRBV20-1 and TRBJ2-1; 11 bases are a match to TRBD2. The TCR sequence derives from a human donor who received a COVID-19 vaccine. The sample in question was CD4+ T cells from blood, cultured in vitro, obtained after SARS-CoV-2 vaccination. The CDR3 is CSARDRLAGNNEQFF. For the CDR3, the DNA is TGCAGTGCCCGAGACAGACTAGCGGGGAACAATGAGCAGTTCTTC.